A selection of T cell receptor beta chains follows, all from one sample in a study of human T cells and chemical hapten exposure. TCRdb called the RACE reads again in MiXCR, with one record for every CDR3 protein. The sample holds 150,000 to 200,000 distinct CDR3 sequences, approximately 31% seen once. Sequenced here: whole blood, sampled in connection with sensitization to the hapten diphenylcyclopropenone (DPC). Receptors originate from a woman in her thirties with alopecia areata. Some clones in this sample may be carry-over from other donors' samples. Both conserved end residues are part of each CDR3. The D gene is left open where the match is weak. A row's size may be missing; if present it is once, few, many or a size class.

J gene | CDR3 length | clone size | D gene | V gene | CDR3 DNA | CDR3 protein
TRBJ1-1 | 14 | - | - | TRBV9 | TGTGCCGGCAGCGTAGTTGGGCGGAACACTGAAGCTTTCTTT | CAGSVVGRNTEAFF
TRBJ1-5 | 12 | few | - | TRBV15 | TGTGCCACCAGCAGAGATGTTCAGCACCAGCATTTT | CATSRDVQHQHF
TRBJ1-5 | 14 | - | TRBD1 | TRBV9 | TGTGCCAGCAGCGTAGGGGACAGGGGAAAGCCCCAGCATTTT | CASSVGDRGKPQHF
TRBJ1-5 | 15 | - | - | TRBV28 | TGTGCCAGCAGTTCGCTTGGGACAAGCCTTACGGTCCAGCATTTT | CASSSLGTSLTVQHF
TRBJ2-7 | 16 | - | - | TRBV5-1 | TGCGCCAGCAGCTTGGATGTCGGATCAGACTCCTACGAGCAGTACTTC | CASSLDVGSDSYEQYF
TRBJ1-6 | 16 | - | TRBD1 | TRBV6-6 | TGTGCCAGCAGTCCCGGACAGGGGGCGTATAATTCACCCCTCCACTTT | CASSPGQGAYNSPLHF
TRBJ2-3 | 14 | - | - | TRBV7-8 | TGTGCCAGCAGCTCACGACCGGGCACAGATACGCAGTATTTT | CASSSRPGTDTQYF
TRBJ2-1 | 16 | - | TRBD1 | TRBV10-3 | TGTGCCATCAGTGATCTGGCGAGACAGGGCCTAAATGAGCAGTTCTTC | CAISDLARQGLNEQFF
TRBJ2-3 | 13 | few | - | TRBV9 | TGTGCCAGCAGCGTAACGAAAGTAGATACGCAGTATTTT | CASSVTKVDTQYF
TRBJ2-3 | 17 | - | - | TRBV14 | TGTGCCAGCAGCCCCTCTCCGGGGGCGGGAGCGACAGATACGCAGTATTTT | CASSPSPGAGATDTQYF
TRBJ2-1 | 14 | - | - | TRBV12-3/TRBV12-4 | TGTGCCAGCAGTCCTGGAGGGACCGTCTTGCAGCAGTTCTTC | CASSPGGTVLQQFF
TRBJ1-6 | 16 | - | - | TRBV14 | TGTGCCAGCAGCCCCGACAGGCCCGCCCGCAATTCACCCCTCCACTTT | CASSPDRPARNSPLHF
TRBJ2-7 | 15 | - | - | TRBV4-2 | TGTGCCAGCAGCCCGGACACCGACCGGAGGGACGAGCAGTACTTC | CASSPDTDRRDEQYF
TRBJ2-5 | 14 | few | - | TRBV5-1 | TGCGCCAGCAGCCGAGGGGAGCGCCAAGAGACCCAGTACTTC | CASSRGERQETQYF
TRBJ2-1 | 12 | - | - | TRBV6-2/TRBV6-3 | TGTGCCAGCAGCCCCATGGACAATGAGCAGTTCTTC | CASSPMDNEQFF
TRBJ1-6 | 15 | - | TRBD1 | TRBV27 | TGTGCCAGCAGTCCCTCGGACAGGGCGGCTTCACCCCTCCACTTT | CASSPSDRAASPLHF